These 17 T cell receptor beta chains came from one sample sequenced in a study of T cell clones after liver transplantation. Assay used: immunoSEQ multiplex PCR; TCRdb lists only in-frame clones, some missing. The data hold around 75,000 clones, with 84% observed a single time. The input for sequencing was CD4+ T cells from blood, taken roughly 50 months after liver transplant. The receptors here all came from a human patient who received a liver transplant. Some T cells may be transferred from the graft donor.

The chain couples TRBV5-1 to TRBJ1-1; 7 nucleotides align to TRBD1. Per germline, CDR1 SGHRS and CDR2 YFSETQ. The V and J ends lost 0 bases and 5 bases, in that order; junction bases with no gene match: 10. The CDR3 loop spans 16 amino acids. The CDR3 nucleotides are TGCGCCAGCAGCTTGGCCAGCAGGGGGGACGGAACTGAAGCTTTCTTT. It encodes CASSLASRGDGTEAFF.

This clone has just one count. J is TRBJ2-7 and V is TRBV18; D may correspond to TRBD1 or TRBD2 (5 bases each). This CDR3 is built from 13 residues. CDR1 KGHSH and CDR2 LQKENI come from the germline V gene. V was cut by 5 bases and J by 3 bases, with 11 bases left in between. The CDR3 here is CASSNGAYYEQYF. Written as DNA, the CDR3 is TGTGCCAGCTCAAACGGGGCCTACTACGAGCAGTACTTC.

In DNA, the CDR3 is TGCGCCAGCAGCTTGAGCGCTACCAGTGAGCAGTTCTTC. Its translation: CASSLSATSEQFF. The gene calls are TRBV5-1 and TRBJ2-1; D not certain. There are 13 residues in the CDR3. V lost 1 base and J lost 9, with 11 bases in between. Germline CDR1 reads SGHRS; CDR2 reads YFSETQ.

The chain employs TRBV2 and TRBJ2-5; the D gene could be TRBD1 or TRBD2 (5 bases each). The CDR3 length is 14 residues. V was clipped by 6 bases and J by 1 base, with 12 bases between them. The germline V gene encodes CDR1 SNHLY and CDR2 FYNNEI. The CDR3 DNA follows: TGTGCCAGCAGCGCCGGGACCCGCCAAGAGACCCAGTACTTC. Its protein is CASSAGTRQETQYF. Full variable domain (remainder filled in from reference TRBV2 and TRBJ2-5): EPEVTQTPSHQVTQMGQEVILRCVPISNHLYFYWYRQILGQKVEFLVSFYNNEISEKSEIFDDQFSVERPDGSNFTLKIRSTKLEDSAMYFCASSAGTRQETQYFGPGTRLLVL.

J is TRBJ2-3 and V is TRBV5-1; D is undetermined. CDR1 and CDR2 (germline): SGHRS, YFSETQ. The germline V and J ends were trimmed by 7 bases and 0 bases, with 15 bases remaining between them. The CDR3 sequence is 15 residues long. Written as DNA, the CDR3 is TGCGCCAGCCTACCCCTTGGCGGCAGCACAGATACGCAGTATTTT. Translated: CASLPLGGSTDTQYF.

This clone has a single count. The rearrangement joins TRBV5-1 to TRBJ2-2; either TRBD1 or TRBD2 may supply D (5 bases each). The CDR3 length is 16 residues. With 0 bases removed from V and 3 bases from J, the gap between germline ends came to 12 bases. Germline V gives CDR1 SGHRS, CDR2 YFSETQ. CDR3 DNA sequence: TGCGCCAGCAGCTTGGGGGGGATCCAGGACACCGGGGAGCTGTTTTTT. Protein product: CASSLGGIQDTGELFF. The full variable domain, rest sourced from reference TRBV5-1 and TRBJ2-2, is KAGVTQTPRYLIKTRGQQVTLSCSPISGHRSVSWYQQTPGQGLQFLFEYFSETQRNKGNFPGRFSGRQFSNSRSEMNVSTLELGDSALYLCASSLGGIQDTGELFFGEGSRLTVL.

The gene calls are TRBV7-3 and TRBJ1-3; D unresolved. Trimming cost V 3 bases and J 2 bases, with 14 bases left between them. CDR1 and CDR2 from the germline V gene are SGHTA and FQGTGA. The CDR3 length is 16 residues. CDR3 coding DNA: TGTGCCAGCAGCTTTGGCCCAGGATCTACTGGAAACACCATATATTTT. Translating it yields CASSFGPGSTGNTIYF.

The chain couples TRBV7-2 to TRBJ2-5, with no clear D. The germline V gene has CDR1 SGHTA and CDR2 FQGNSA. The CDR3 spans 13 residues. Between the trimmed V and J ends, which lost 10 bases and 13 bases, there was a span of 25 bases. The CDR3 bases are TGTGCCACCCACCCCCCGAACCGCTGGACGCCGTACTTC. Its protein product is CATHPPNRWTPYF.

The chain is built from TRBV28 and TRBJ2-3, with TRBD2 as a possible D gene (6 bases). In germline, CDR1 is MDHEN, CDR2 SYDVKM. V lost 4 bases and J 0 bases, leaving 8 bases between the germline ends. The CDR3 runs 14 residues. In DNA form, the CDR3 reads TGTGCCAGCAGTTACGGGGGTAGCACAGATACGCAGTATTTT. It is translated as CASSYGGSTDTQYF.

CDR3 protein: CASSLESWDTQYF. In nucleotides, the CDR3 is TGTGCCAGCAGCTTAGAATCCTGGGATACGCAGTATTTT. The V call is TRBV7-9, the J call TRBJ2-3, with no clear D. The germline gives CDR1 SEHNR, CDR2 FQNEAQ (reference sequence). The V and J ends lost 1 base and 6 bases respectively, with 8 bases between them. The CDR3 has 13 amino acids.

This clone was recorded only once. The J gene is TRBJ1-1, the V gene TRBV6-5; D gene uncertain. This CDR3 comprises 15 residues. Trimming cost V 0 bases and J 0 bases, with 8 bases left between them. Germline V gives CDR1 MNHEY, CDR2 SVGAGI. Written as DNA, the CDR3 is TGTGCCAGCAGTTACTCTCTTGCCTTGAACACTGAAGCTTTCTTT. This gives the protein CASSYSLALNTEAFF.

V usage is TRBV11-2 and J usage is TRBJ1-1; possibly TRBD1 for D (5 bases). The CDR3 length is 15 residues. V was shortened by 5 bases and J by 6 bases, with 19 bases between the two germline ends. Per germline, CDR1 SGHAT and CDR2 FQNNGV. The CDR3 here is CASSPPRGSEAEAFF. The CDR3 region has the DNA TGTGCCAGCAGCCCACCCCGGGGGAGTGAAGCTGAAGCTTTCTTT. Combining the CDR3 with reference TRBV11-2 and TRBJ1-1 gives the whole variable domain EAGVAQSPRYKIIEKRQSVAFWCNPISGHATLYWYQQILGQGPKLLIQFQNNGVVDDSQLPKDRFSAERLKGVDSTLKIQPAKLEDSAVYLCASSPPRGSEAEAFFGQGTRLTVV.

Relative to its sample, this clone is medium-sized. The CDR3: CASSLEGNTIYF. The CDR3 DNA reads TGCGCCAGCAGCTTGGAGGGAAACACCATATATTTT. This chain links TRBV5-1 with TRBJ1-3; D is ambiguous. Deletions cut 0 bases from V and 4 bases from J, with 2 bases between. The CDR3 runs to 12 residues. Germline CDR1 and CDR2: SGHRS and YFSETQ.

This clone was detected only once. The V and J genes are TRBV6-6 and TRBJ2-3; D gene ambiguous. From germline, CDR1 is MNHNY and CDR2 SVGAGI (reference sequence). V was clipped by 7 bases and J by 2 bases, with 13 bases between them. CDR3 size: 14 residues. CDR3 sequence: CASNSQRPTDTQYF. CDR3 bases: TGTGCCAGCAACTCCCAACGTCCCACAGATACGCAGTATTTT.

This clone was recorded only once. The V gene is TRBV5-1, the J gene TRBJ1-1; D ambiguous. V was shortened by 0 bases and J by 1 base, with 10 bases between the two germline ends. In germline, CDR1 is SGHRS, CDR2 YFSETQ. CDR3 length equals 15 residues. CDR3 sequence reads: CASSLDGKGNTEAFF. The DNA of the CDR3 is TGCGCCAGCAGCTTGGACGGGAAAGGGAACACTGAAGCTTTCTTT.

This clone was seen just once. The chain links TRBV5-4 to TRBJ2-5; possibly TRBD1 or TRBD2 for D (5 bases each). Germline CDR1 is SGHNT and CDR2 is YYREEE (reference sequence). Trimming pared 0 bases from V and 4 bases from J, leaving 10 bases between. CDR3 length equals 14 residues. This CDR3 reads CASSLGTGRETQYF. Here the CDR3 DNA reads TGTGCCAGCAGCTTGGGGACGGGACGAGAGACCCAGTACTTC.

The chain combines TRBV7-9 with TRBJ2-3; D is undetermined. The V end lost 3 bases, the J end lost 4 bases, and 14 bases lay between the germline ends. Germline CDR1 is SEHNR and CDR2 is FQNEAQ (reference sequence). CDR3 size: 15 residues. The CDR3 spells CASSFGDEWADTQYF. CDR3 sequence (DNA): TGTGCCAGCAGCTTTGGGGATGAGTGGGCAGATACGCAGTATTTT. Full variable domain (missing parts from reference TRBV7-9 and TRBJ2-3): DTGVSQNPRHKITKRGQNVTFRCDPISEHNRLYWYRQTLGQGPEFLTYFQNEAQLEKSRLLSDRFSAERPKGSFSTLEIQRTEQGDSAMYLCASSFGDEWADTQYFGPGTRLTVL.